Below, 30 T cell receptor beta chains from the same sample are listed, as sequenced in a study of graft-versus-host responses after intestinal transplantation (dated by TCRdb to the early 2020s). The sample's time point, from its label and the paper: cells obtained before transplantation from donor or recipient. Which antigens these TCRs recognize remains unknown. The library relied on the immunoSEQ multiplex PCR assay. Drawn from immuneACCESS, this table holds only the in-frame rearrangements with V and J called that TCRdb kept. Clones are partly lost; checked studies trace under half to an unresolved V gene and leave the rest unexplained. This sample is represented by some 140,000 clones; around 94% of them were singletons. The ten most abundant clones make up around 0.15% of the sample. The sample here was unstimulated CD4+ T cells sorted from spleen or lymph node cells, taken before intestinal transplant. These receptors were taken from a human donor who received an intestinal transplant.

The CDR3 sequence: CASSGTGATNEKLFF. The DNA for the CDR3 is TGTGCCAGCTCAGGCACGGGGGCAACTAATGAAAAACTGTTTTTT. The gene calls are TRBV18 and TRBJ1-4; tentative D call: TRBD1 (5 bases). CDR3 length: 15 amino acids. CDR1 and CDR2 from the germline V gene are KGHSH and LQKENI. V dropped 5 bases and J dropped 0 bases, with 10 bases sitting between them.

V is TRBV11-2 and J is TRBJ1-2; no clear D. Germline V gene lookup returns CDR1 SGHAT and CDR2 FQNNGV. The V end was cut by 3 bases, the J end by 4 bases, with 15 bases between. CDR3 length: 15 residues. The CDR3 bases are TGTGCCAGCAGCTTTTATATGGAAACAAGCTATGGCTACACCTTC. This gives the protein CASSFYMETSYGYTF.

This chain joins TRBV30 and TRBJ2-7, with 11 bases identical to TRBD1. The CDR3 has 14 amino acids. Germline CDR1 and CDR2: GTSNPN and SVGIG (reference sequence). J lost 4 bases, V lost 2 bases, and 4 bases had no gene match. The CDR3, as DNA: TGTGCCTGGAGTTCGGGACAGGGGGAATACGAGCAGTACTTC. This encodes CAWSSGQGEYEQYF.

This chain joins TRBV11-2 and TRBJ2-1; D is unclear. CDR1 is SGHAT and CDR2 is FQNNGV in the germline V gene. V shed 0 bases and J shed 7 bases, with 10 bases lying between them. The CDR3 length is 14 residues. CDR3 in DNA: TGTGCCAGCAGCTTAGACTACGGATATAATGAGCAGTTCTTC. This translates into CASSLDYGYNEQFF.

V gene TRBV10-3 combines with J gene TRBJ2-7, with 9 bases aligning to TRBD2. The junction had 9 bases not matched to a gene; V was cut back by 4 bases and J by 2 bases. This CDR3 region has 16 residues. The germline CDR1 and CDR2 sequences are ENHRY and SYGVKD. In nucleotides, the CDR3 is TGTGCCATCAGTGGGGGCGGGGGGGCGGTACCCTACGAGCAGTACTTC. This codes for CAISGGGGAVPYEQYF.

The rearrangement joins TRBV21-1 to TRBJ1-2. TRBV21-1 is a pseudogene segment. The CDR3 is 19 residues long. CDR3: CASSLTEVSSQLANYGYTF. The CDR3 DNA reads as TGTGCCAGCAGCTTGACTGAAGTCTCCTCCCAACTAGCTAACTATGGCTACACCTTC.

J is TRBJ2-5 and V is TRBV27; tentatively, D is TRBD1 or TRBD2 (5 bases each). The germline gives CDR1 MNHEY, CDR2 SMNVEV (reference sequence). The V end was cut by 1 base, the J end by 2 bases, with 20 bases between. The length of the CDR3 is 18 residues. CDR3 DNA: TGTGCCAGCAGTTTATATAGCCCGTCGAGGGGACGTCAAGAGACCCAGTACTTC. This translates into CASSLYSPSRGRQETQYF.

The V gene is TRBV5-6, the J gene TRBJ1-1; no firm D call. V was cut by 0 bases and J by 11 bases, with 17 bases left in between. There are 14 residues in the CDR3. Germline-derived CDR1 and CDR2 are SGHDT and YYEEEE. The CDR3 here is CASSLAASRVFAFF. Here the CDR3 DNA reads TGTGCCAGCAGCTTGGCGGCGTCCCGGGTGTTCGCTTTCTTT.

This chain links TRBV9 with TRBJ1-1; 7 bases are a match to TRBD1. Germline V CDR1 and CDR2: SGDLS, YYNGEE. CDR3 length: 13 amino acids. V shed 5 bases and J 6 bases; nucleotides not matched to a gene: 7. The CDR3 bases are TGTGCCAGCAGTTTTCAGGGGGACGCTGAAGCTTTCTTT. Translated: CASSFQGDAEAFF.

The CDR3 protein is CASSLTSGVFGEQFF. The CDR3, as DNA: TGTGCCAGCAGCTTGACTAGCGGGGTTTTTGGTGAGCAGTTCTTC. The gene calls are TRBV7-3 and TRBJ2-1, with 11 bases aligning to TRBD2. Germline assignment: CDR1 SGHTA and CDR2 FQGTGA. This CDR3 spans 15 amino acids. The V gene end was trimmed by 3 bases and the J gene end by 9 bases; junction bases not matched to a gene: 7.

This chain joins TRBV5-6 and TRBJ1-5; 9 bases are a match to TRBD1. The V segment lost 4 bases and the J segment 4 bases; nucleotides outside the gene matches: 6. CDR1 and CDR2 from the germline V gene are SGHDT and YYEEEE. The CDR3 loop spans 15 amino acids. The CDR3 loop reads CASSRDRGLNQPQHF. The CDR3 bases are TGTGCCAGCAGCCGAGACAGGGGGTTAAATCAGCCCCAGCATTTT.

The V gene is TRBV5-1, the J gene TRBJ1-2; TRBD1 might be the D (6 bases). There are 15 residues in the CDR3. Trimming removed 0 bases from V and 7 bases from J, with 16 bases in between. Germline V gene lookup returns CDR1 SGHRS and CDR2 YFSETQ. The DNA of the CDR3 is TGCGCCAGCAGCTTGGATACCAGGGGACCTGGTGGCTACACCTTC. This encodes CASSLDTRGPGGYTF.

V is TRBV7-2 and J is TRBJ1-2; 8 bases match TRBD1. V dropped 4 bases and J dropped 5; count of bases not matched to a gene: 3. Germline V gene lookup returns CDR1 SGHTA and CDR2 FQGNSA. This CDR3 contains 13 residues. The DNA for the CDR3 is TGTGCCAGCAGCTCACAGGGGGTGTATGGCTACACCTTC. As protein: CASSSQGVYGYTF.

This chain joins TRBV28 and TRBJ2-3, with D unresolved. With 1 base removed from V and 2 bases from J, the gap between germline ends came to 7 bases. The V gene's germline CDR1 is MDHEN and CDR2 SYDVKM. There are 14 residues in the CDR3. Written as DNA, the CDR3 is TGTGCCAGCAGTTTATTGGCGTACACAGATACGCAGTATTTT. The encoded protein is CASSLLAYTDTQYF.

CDR3 DNA sequence: TGTGCCAGCAGTTTGCTAACGGCAAACACTGAAGCTTTCTTT. Amino acid sequence: CASSLLTANTEAFF. The rearrangement joins TRBV6-5 to TRBJ1-1; the D is unclear. The germline V gene has CDR1 MNHEY and CDR2 SVGAGI. V was cut by 4 bases and J by 2 bases, with 11 bases left in between. The CDR3 spans 14 residues.

This clone came up a few times. One end of the junction varies from germline; a read error may be responsible. The rearrangement links TRBV19 to TRBJ2-7, with a possible D match to TRBD2 (5 bases). The CDR3 loop spans 11 amino acids. Germline CDR1 is LNHDA and CDR2 is SQIVND (reference sequence). CDR3 residues: CASSPFPGRDF. The CDR3 DNA sequence: TGTGCCAGTAGCCCCTTCCCCGGGCGGGACTTC.

The chain couples TRBV5-1 to TRBJ2-1; 13 bases fit TRBD2. J lost 6 bases, V lost 7 bases, and 10 bases had no gene match. Germline V gene data show CDR1 as SGHRS and CDR2 as YFSETQ. The CDR3 consists of 16 residues. The chain's CDR3 is CASQRGLAGLFNEQFF. DNA for the CDR3: TGCGCCAGCCAGAGGGGACTAGCGGGGTTATTCAATGAGCAGTTCTTC.

The gene calls are TRBV10-3 and TRBJ2-1, with 9 bases fitting TRBD2. V dropped 2 bases and J dropped 6; count of bases not matched to a gene: 5. The CDR3 is made up of 15 amino acids. Germline loops: CDR1 ENHRY, CDR2 SYGVKD. The CDR3 here is CAISEGTSTSNEQFF. CDR3 nucleotide sequence: TGTGCCATCAGTGAGGGGACTAGCACCTCCAATGAGCAGTTCTTC.

V and J are TRBV5-6 and TRBJ1-2; unclear D gene. V shed 3 bases and J shed 6 bases, with 21 bases lying between them. The CDR3 loop spans 16 amino acids. The germline CDR1 and CDR2 sequences are SGHDT and YYEEEE. CDR3 loop: CASSYTPNPEENGYTF. The CDR3 nucleotides are TGTGCCAGCAGCTATACCCCCAACCCCGAAGAGAATGGCTACACCTTC.

This clone was found once. This sequence joins TRBV11-3 and TRBJ1-1; 7 nucleotides align to TRBD1. J lost 5 bases, V lost 3 bases, and 3 bases had no gene match. There are 13 residues in the CDR3. CDR1 and CDR2 (germline): SGHNT, YENEEA. CDR3 in DNA: TGTGCCAGCAGCTTGACCAGGGGGACTGAAGCTTTCTTT. This sequence encodes CASSLTRGTEAFF.

The genes are TRBV5-5 and TRBJ1-4; D remains unclear. Germline V gives CDR1 SGHKS, CDR2 YYEKEE (reference sequence). Trimming shortened V by 0 bases and J by 4 bases, and 7 bases separated the two germline ends. The CDR3 totals 14 residues. CDR3 amino acids: CASSLGRYNEKLFF. CDR3 coding DNA: TGTGCCAGCAGCTTGGGCAGATATAATGAAAAACTGTTTTTT.

This chain connects TRBV7-9 to TRBJ2-5, with D perhaps matching TRBD2 (6 bases). The CDR3 extends over 12 amino acids. V lost 4 bases and J 6 bases, leaving 9 bases between the germline ends. Germline CDR1 and CDR2: SEHNR and FQNEAQ (reference sequence). CDR3 sequence: CASSYGGKTQYF. In nucleotides, the CDR3 is TGTGCCAGCAGCTACGGGGGTAAGACCCAGTACTTC. The variable domain in full, completed from reference TRBV7-9 and TRBJ2-5, reads DTGVSQNPRHKITKRGQNVTFRCDPISEHNRLYWYRQTLGQGPEFLTYFQNEAQLEKSRLLSDRFSAERPKGSFSTLEIQRTEQGDSAMYLCASSYGGKTQYFGPGTRLLVL.

The table lists this clone with a count of one. V and J are TRBV9 and TRBJ2-7; TRBD1 matches at 11 bases. Germline CDR1 and CDR2: SGDLS and YYNGEE. CDR3 size: 16 residues. V was clipped by 1 base and J by 2 bases; unmatched bases: 5. CDR3 in DNA: TGTGCCAGCAGCGTATCCCCGGGACAGGGGGCCTACGAGCAGTACTTC. Translated, it gives CASSVSPGQGAYEQYF.

In this sample, this clone turned up once. This rearrangement joins TRBV6-1 to TRBJ1-6; D remains ambiguous. The CDR3 is 14 residues long. CDR1 is MNHNS, CDR2 SASEGT, per germline. V lost 1 base and J lost 14, with 15 bases in between. This CDR3 reads CASSEGAGGFALHF. The CDR3 DNA follows: TGTGCCAGCAGTGAAGGGGCAGGCGGTTTCGCCCTCCACTTT.

The chain employs TRBV5-1 and TRBJ2-3, with D perhaps matching TRBD2 (6 bases). Germline loops: CDR1 SGHRS, CDR2 YFSETQ. Trimming took off 4 bases at V and 1 base at J, with 10 bases between the two ends. This CDR3 spans 14 amino acids. The CDR3 loop is CASSRDLRTDTQYF. The CDR3 DNA sequence: TGCGCCAGCAGCCGGGACTTGCGCACAGATACGCAGTATTTT.

The chain is built from TRBV5-1 and TRBJ2-5; D is ambiguous. Germline CDR1 and CDR2: SGHRS and YFSETQ. V lost 2 bases and J lost 5, with 16 bases in between. The CDR3 runs to 15 residues. CDR3 nucleotide sequence: TGCGCCAGCAGCTTAAGCTTCCCCATGGGGGAGACCCAGTACTTC. Translation: CASSLSFPMGETQYF.

This clone was counted a single time. The V call is TRBV5-1, the J call TRBJ2-2, with TRBD1 matching 9 bases. This CDR3 has 15 amino acids. CDR1 and CDR2 from the germline V gene are SGHRS and YFSETQ. V dropped 4 bases and J dropped 2; count of bases not matched to a gene: 3. The CDR3 here is CASSLGQGNTGELFF. The CDR3 bases are TGCGCCAGCAGCCTGGGACAGGGCAACACCGGGGAGCTGTTTTTT.

This clone has only one observation. The chain is built from TRBV5-5 and TRBJ1-5; a weak D match, TRBD1 (5 bases). CDR1 and CDR2 from the germline V gene are SGHKS and YYEKEE (reference sequence). Trimming took off 0 bases at V and 7 bases at J, with 14 bases between the two ends. The CDR3 is 15 residues long. CDR3 DNA sequence: TGTGCCAGCAGCTTGGGTACGGGGGTTGGGCAGCCCCAGCATTTT. It codes for CASSLGTGVGQPQHF.

This chain connects TRBV6-6 to TRBJ1-2; 7 nucleotides align to TRBD1. The V and J ends lost 5 bases and 4 bases, in that order; junction bases with no gene match: 7. The CDR3 totals 14 residues. Germline assignment: CDR1 MNHNY and CDR2 SVGAGI (reference sequence). The CDR3: CASSDRDSFYGYTF. The CDR3 bases are TGTGCCAGCAGTGATCGGGACAGCTTCTATGGCTACACCTTC.

The chain joins TRBV19 to TRBJ1-2; weak D call: TRBD1 (5 bases). The V and J ends lost 9 bases and 8 bases respectively, with 13 bases between them. The germline V gene encodes CDR1 LNHDA and CDR2 SQIVND (reference sequence). The CDR3 length is 11 residues. The CDR3 nucleotides are TGTGCCAGCGGGGGTGGGGGAGGCTACACCTTC. Translated, it gives CASGGGGGYTF.